This passage covers 15 T cell receptor beta chains from one sample sequenced in a study of blood T cell repertoires in COVID-19. Clones were read by immunoSEQ multiplex PCR, and TCRdb kept only the in-frame ones, dropping some. The data contain 90,000 to 140,000 clones, 81% of them seen just once; the ten biggest clones take up 30% to 45%. Material for sequencing was peripheral blood. These receptors all stem from an elderly man with acute or convalescent COVID-19.

The J gene is TRBJ2-2, the V gene TRBV7-6; perhaps TRBD2 as D (5 bases). Per germline, CDR1 SGHVS and CDR2 FNYEAQ. This CDR3 spans 15 amino acids. Trimming left V 6 bases short and J 3 bases short, with 14 bases between. Here the CDR3 reads CASRAQPGDTGELFF. The CDR3 DNA is TGTGCCAGCAGGGCCCAACCCGGGGACACCGGGGAGCTGTTTTTT.

The J gene is TRBJ1-2, the V gene TRBV18; possible D gene TRBD1, 5 bases. CDR3 size: 15 residues. Trimming removed 5 bases from V and 4 bases from J, with 17 bases in between. Germline values: CDR1 KGHSH, CDR2 LQKENI. The CDR3 here is CASSSQAQVGYGYTF. CDR3 DNA: TGTGCCAGCTCATCACAGGCACAGGTCGGCTATGGCTACACCTTC.

The rearrangement joins TRBV30 to TRBJ2-1, with 9 bases matching TRBD1. The CDR3 length is 15 residues. V lost 0 bases to trimming and J lost 6 bases; unmatched junction nucleotides: 6. Germline V gives CDR1 GTSNPN, CDR2 SVGIG (reference sequence). DNA of the CDR3: TGTGCCTGGAGTGTACAGGGACAGGGACGCAATGAGCAGTTCTTC. This gives the protein CAWSVQGQGRNEQFF.

The V gene is TRBV3-1 (or the pseudogene TRBV3-2), the J gene TRBJ2-7; D is ambiguous. Per germline, CDR1 LGHDT and CDR2 YNNKEL (reference sequence). The CDR3 runs to 16 residues. V lost 0 bases to trimming and J lost 4 bases, with 16 bases between them. The CDR3 reads CASSQDVGRAGYEQYF. CDR3 DNA sequence: TGTGCCAGCAGCCAAGATGTCGGCAGAGCCGGGTACGAGCAGTACTTC.

This clone has only one observation. The rearrangement joins TRBV6-2 or TRBV6-3 to TRBJ2-6; 7 positions agree with TRBD1. This CDR3 contains 18 residues. CDR1 is MNHEY and CDR2 is SVGEGT in the germline V gene. The V segment lost 0 bases and the J segment 2 bases; nucleotides outside the gene matches: 7. This chain's CDR3 is CASSYSIEGGAGANVLTF. The CDR3 region has the DNA TGTGCCAGCAGTTACTCGATAGAAGGGGGCGCTGGGGCCAACGTCCTGACTTTC.

The chain uses TRBV28 and TRBJ1-5; D gene uncertain. CDR1 MDHEN and CDR2 SYDVKM come from the germline V gene. This CDR3 spans 17 amino acids. V lost 7 bases and J 0 bases, leaving 19 bases between the germline ends. Here the CDR3 DNA reads TGTGCCAGCATAAGAGCGGCAGACATCTATAGCAATCAGCCCCAGCATTTT. Amino acids: CASIRAADIYSNQPQHF.

This chain joins TRBV3-1 (or the pseudogene TRBV3-2) and TRBJ1-6; TRBD1 matches 9 bases. Looked up from germline, CDR1 is LGHDT and CDR2 is YNNKEL (reference sequence). V lost 0 bases to trimming and J lost 7 bases; unmatched junction nucleotides: 4. The CDR3 covers 16 residues. The CDR3 nucleotides read TGTGCCAGCAGCCAAGACGGGACAGGGCGGAATTCACCCCTCCACTTT. Its translation: CASSQDGTGRNSPLHF.

The chain uses TRBV27 and TRBJ1-4; D uncertain. This CDR3 has 15 amino acids. Germline assignment: CDR1 MNHEY and CDR2 SMNVEV (reference sequence). Between the trimmed V and J ends, which lost 4 bases and 8 bases, there was a span of 17 bases. The CDR3 DNA follows: TGTGCCAGCAGTTCCCAAACGAAACCGGTAGAAAAACTGTTTTTT. This sequence encodes CASSSQTKPVEKLFF.

The chain joins TRBV19 to TRBJ2-1, with D maybe TRBD1 (6 bases). Germline V gives CDR1 LNHDA, CDR2 SQIVND (reference sequence). CDR3 length: 12 amino acids. The V gene lost 4 bases and the J gene lost 11 bases, with 12 bases spanning the gap. The CDR3: CASSTKQGKQFF. As DNA, the CDR3 is TGTGCCAGTAGTACGAAACAGGGTAAGCAGTTCTTC.

This sequence joins TRBV29-1 and TRBJ2-3; 8 bases align to TRBD2. The V gene end was trimmed by 2 bases and the J gene end by 2 bases; junction bases not matched to a gene: 6. The CDR3 has 15 residues. Germline assignment: CDR1 SQVTM and CDR2 ANQGSEA. CDR3 sequence: CSVERVAGFTDTQYF. As DNA, the CDR3 is TGCAGCGTTGAAAGGGTAGCGGGATTCACAGATACGCAGTATTTT.

This chain links TRBV11-2 with TRBJ2-1, with TRBD1 identical over 8 bases. Trimming at V came to 3 bases and at J to 8 bases, leaving 6 bases not matched to a gene. Germline CDR1 is SGHAT and CDR2 is FQNNGV. The length of the CDR3 is 14 residues. The CDR3 bases are TGTGCCAGCAGCTTGGACAGGGTGGGGGATGAGCAGTTCTTC. Translation gives CASSLDRVGDEQFF.

The chain links TRBV28 to TRBJ2-7; D gene uncertain. The length of the CDR3 is 11 residues. Germline lookup yields CDR1 MDHEN and CDR2 SYDVKM. V was shortened by 7 bases and J by 9 bases, with 13 bases between the two germline ends. The DNA for the CDR3 is TGTGCCAGCAATGAAAATAACGGGCAGTACTTC. Protein: CASNENNGQYF. The full variable domain, completed using reference TRBV28 and TRBJ2-7, is DVKVTQSSRYLVKRTGEKVFLECVQDMDHENMFWYRQDPGLGLRLIYFSYDVKMKEKGDIPEGYSVSREKKERFSLILESASTNQTSMYLCASNENNGQYFGPGTRLTVT.

The V and J genes are TRBV24-1 and TRBJ2-1; maybe TRBD2 (7 bases). This CDR3 is 14 amino acids long. Germline V gives CDR1 KGHDR, CDR2 SFDVKD. V was clipped by 4 bases and J by 5 bases, with 11 bases between them. CDR3 loop: CATSERGGDNEQFF. In DNA, the CDR3 is TGTGCCACCAGTGAAAGGGGGGGGGACAATGAGCAGTTCTTC.

This clone was recorded only once. The CDR3 sequence: CASSDRLAGGRVNEQFF. The CDR3 coding sequence is TGTGCCAGCAGTGACAGACTAGCGGGAGGTCGGGTGAATGAGCAGTTCTTC. The J gene is TRBJ2-1, the V gene TRBV2; 13 bases line up with TRBD2. The CDR3 covers 17 residues. J gave up 7 bases and V 3 bases, and 9 bases lay outside the gene matches. Germline CDR1 reads SNHLY; CDR2 reads FYNNEI.

The chain links TRBV2 to TRBJ1-1; 8 bases are shared with TRBD1. This CDR3 spans 14 amino acids. Losses at the gene ends were 7 bases for V and 5 bases for J; bases not matched to a gene: 9. In germline, CDR1 is SNHLY, CDR2 FYNNEI. This CDR3 reads CASITRGHKTEAFF. The CDR3 DNA reads TGTGCCAGCATCACCAGGGGGCATAAGACTGAAGCTTTCTTT.